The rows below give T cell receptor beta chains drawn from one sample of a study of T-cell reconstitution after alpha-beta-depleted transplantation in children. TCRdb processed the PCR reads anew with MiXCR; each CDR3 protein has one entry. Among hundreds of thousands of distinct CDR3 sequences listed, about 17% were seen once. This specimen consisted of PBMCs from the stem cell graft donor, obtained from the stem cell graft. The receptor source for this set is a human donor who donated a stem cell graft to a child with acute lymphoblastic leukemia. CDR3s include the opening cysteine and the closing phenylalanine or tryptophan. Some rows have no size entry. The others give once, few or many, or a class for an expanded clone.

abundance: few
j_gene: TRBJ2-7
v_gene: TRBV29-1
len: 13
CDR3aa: CSVETDRAYEQYF

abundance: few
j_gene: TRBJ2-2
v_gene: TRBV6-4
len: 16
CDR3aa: CASSDSGQGDTGELFF

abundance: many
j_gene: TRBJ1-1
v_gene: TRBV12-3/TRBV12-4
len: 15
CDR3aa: CASSGPIGGNTEAFF

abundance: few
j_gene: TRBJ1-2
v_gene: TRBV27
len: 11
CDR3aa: CASSLKSRRTF

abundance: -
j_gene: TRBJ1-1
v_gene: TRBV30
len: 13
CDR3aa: CAWSPDMNTEAFF

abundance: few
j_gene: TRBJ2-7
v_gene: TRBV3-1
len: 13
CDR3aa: CASSQVIRGEQYF

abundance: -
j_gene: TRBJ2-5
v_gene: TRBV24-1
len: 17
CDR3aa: CATSDFRLAGGRETQYF

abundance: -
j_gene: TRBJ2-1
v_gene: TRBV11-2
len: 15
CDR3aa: CASKTLAGAFGEQFF

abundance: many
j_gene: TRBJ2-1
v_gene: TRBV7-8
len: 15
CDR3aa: CASSPEGIEYNEQFF

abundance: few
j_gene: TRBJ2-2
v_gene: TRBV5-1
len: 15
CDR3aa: CASRRWLADTGELFF

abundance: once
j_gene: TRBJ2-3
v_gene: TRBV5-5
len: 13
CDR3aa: CASTKHGTDPQYF

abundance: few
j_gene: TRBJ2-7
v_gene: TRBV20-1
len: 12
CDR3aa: CSATAGPYEQYF

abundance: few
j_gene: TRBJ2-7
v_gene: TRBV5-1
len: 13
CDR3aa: CASGLAETYEQYF

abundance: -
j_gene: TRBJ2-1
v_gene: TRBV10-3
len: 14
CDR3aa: CAISEKVQGNEQFF

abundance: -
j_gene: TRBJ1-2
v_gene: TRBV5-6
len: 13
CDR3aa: CASSLDSYSGYTF

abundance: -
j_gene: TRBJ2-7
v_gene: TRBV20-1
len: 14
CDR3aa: CSASGRTHNYEQYF

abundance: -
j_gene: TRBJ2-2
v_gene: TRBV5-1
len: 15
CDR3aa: CASRGRVVNTGELFF

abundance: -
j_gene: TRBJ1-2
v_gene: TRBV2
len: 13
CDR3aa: CARTGTGAYGYTF

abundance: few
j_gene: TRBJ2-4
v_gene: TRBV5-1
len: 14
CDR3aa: CASSLEGERNIQYF

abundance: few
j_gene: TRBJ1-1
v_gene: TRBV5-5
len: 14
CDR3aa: CASSFRGVYTEAFF

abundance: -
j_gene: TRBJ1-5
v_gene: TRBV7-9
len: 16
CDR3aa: CASSLETGVGNQPQHF

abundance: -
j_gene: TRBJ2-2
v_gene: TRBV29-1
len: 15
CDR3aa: CSVEDSGTNTGELFF

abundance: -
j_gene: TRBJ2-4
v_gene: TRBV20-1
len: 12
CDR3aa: CSGRTPANIQYF

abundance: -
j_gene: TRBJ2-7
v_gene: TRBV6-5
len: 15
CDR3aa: CASSSGRTQGYEQYF

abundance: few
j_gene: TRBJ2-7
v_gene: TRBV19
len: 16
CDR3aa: CASTPSTGQGPYEQYF

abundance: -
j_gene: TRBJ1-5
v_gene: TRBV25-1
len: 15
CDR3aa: CASSEWGTSNQPQHF

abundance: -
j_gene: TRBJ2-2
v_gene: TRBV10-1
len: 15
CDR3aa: CASSVTGATTGELFF

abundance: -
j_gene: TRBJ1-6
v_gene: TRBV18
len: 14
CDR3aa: CASSPYSDFRALHF

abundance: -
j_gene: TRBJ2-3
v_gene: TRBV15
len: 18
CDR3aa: CATSIKFGLAGGTDTQYF

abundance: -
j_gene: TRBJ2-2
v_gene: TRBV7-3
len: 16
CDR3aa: CASSSRWGANTGELFF

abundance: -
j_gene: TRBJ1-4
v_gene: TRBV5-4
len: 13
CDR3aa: CASSLSGGGKLFF

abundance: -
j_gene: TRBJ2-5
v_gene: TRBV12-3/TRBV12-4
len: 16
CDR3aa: CASSREAGVGLETQYF

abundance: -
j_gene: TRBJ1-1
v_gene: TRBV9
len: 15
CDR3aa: CASSPGDQGRAEAFF

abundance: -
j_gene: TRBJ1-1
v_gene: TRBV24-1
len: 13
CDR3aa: CATRGTGETEAFF

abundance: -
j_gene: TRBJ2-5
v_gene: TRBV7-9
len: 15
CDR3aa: CASSLRGEWWETQYF

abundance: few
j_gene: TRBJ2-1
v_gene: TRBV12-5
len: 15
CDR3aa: CASGLGSGLLNEQFF

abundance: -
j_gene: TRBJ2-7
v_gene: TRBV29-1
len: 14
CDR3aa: CSVEGREGPYEQYF

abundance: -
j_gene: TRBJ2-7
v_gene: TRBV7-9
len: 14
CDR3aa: CASRYGLAGGEQYF

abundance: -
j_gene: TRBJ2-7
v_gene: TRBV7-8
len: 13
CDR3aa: CASSLDSWNEQYF

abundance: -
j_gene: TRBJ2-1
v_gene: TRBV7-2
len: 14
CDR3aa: CASSLKAGYNEQFF

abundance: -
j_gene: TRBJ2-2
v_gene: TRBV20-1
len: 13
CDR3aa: CSAALRDTGELFF